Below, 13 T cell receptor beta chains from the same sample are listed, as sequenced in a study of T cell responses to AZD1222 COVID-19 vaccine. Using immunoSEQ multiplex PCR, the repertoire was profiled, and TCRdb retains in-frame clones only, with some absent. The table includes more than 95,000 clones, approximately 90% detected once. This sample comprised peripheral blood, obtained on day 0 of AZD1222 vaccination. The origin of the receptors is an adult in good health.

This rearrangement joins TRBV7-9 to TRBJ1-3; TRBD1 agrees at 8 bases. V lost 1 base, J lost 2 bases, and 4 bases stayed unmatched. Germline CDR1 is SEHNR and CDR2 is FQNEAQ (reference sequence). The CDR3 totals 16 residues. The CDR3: CASSLGTGWPGNTIYF. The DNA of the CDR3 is TGTGCCAGCAGCTTAGGGACAGGGTGGCCTGGAAACACCATATATTTT. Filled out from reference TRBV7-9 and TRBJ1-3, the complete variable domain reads DTGVSQNPRHKITKRGQNVTFRCDPISEHNRLYWYRQTLGQGPEFLTYFQNEAQLEKSRLLSDRFSAERPKGSFSTLEIQRTEQGDSAMYLCASSLGTGWPGNTIYFGEGSWLTVV.

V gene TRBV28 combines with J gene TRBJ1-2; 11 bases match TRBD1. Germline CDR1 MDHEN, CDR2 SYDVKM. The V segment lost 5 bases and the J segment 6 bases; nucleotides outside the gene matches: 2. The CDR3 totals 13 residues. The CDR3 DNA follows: TGTGCCAGCAGTCCGGGACAGGGGGATGGCTACACCTTC. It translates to CASSPGQGDGYTF.

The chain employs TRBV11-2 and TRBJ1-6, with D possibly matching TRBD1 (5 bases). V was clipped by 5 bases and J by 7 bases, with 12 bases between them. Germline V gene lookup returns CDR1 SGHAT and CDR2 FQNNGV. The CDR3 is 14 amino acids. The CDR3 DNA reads TGTGCCAGCAGCCCCCGCAGGGAGAATTCACCCCTCCACTTT. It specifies CASSPRRENSPLHF. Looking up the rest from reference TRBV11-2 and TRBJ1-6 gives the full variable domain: EAGVAQSPRYKIIEKRQSVAFWCNPISGHATLYWYQQILGQGPKLLIQFQNNGVVDDSQLPKDRFSAERLKGVDSTLKIQPAKLEDSAVYLCASSPRRENSPLHFGNGTRLTVT.

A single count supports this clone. The CDR3 DNA sequence: TGTGCCAGCAGCGTCGGCACCCAAGCCTACGAGCAGTACTTC. Translated: CASSVGTQAYEQYF. V and J are TRBV9 and TRBJ2-7; no clear D. V lost 2 bases to trimming and J lost 2 bases, with 11 bases between them. This CDR3 contains 14 residues. Germline lookup yields CDR1 SGDLS and CDR2 YYNGEE.

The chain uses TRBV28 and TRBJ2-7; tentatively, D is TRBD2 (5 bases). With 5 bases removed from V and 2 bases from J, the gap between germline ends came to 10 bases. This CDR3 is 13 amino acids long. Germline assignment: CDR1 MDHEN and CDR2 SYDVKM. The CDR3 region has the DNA TGTGCCAGCAGTCGCGGGTCCCCCTACGAGCAGTACTTC. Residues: CASSRGSPYEQYF.

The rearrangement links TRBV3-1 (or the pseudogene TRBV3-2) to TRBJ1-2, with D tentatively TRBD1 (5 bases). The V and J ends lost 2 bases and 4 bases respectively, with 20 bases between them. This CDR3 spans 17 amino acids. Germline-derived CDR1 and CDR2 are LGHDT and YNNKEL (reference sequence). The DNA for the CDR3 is TGTGCCAGCAGCCAATATATTAGGGACCGAGACTTCTATGGCTACACCTTC. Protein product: CASSQYIRDRDFYGYTF.

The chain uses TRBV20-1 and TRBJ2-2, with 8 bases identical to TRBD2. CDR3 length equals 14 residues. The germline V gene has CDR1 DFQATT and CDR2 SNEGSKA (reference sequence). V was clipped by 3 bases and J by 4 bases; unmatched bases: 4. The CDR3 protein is CSASRTSGTGELFF. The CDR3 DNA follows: TGCAGTGCTAGTAGAACTAGCGGCACCGGGGAGCTGTTTTTT.

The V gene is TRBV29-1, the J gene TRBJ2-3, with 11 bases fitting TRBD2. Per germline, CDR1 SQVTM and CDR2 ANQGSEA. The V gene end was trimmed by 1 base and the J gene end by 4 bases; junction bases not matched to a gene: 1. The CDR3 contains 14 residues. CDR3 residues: CSVEVAGGSDTQYF. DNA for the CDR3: TGCAGCGTTGAAGTAGCGGGAGGGTCAGATACGCAGTATTTT.

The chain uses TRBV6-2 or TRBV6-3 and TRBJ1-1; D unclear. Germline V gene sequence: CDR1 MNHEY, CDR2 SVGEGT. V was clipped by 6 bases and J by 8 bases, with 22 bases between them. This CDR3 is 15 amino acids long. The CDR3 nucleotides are TGTGCCAGCAGCCCACGGCCTTTCACGGAAATAGAAGCTTTCTTT. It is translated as CASSPRPFTEIEAFF.

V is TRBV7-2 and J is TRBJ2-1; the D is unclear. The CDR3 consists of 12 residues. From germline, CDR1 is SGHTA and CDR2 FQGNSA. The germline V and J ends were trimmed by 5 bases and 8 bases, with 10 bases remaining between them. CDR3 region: CASSPNAYEQFF. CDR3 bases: TGTGCCAGCAGCCCTAACGCATATGAGCAGTTCTTC.

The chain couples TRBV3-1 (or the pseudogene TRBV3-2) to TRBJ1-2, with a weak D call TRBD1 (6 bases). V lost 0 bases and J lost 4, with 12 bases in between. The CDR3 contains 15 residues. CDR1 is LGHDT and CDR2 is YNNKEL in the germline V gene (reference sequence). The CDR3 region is CASSQDTGAVYGYTF. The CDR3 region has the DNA TGTGCCAGCAGCCAAGATACGGGGGCGGTCTATGGCTACACCTTC.

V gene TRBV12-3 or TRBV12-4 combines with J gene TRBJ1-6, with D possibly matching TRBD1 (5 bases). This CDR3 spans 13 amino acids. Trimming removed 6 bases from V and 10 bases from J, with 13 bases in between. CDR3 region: CASSRQLPSPLHF. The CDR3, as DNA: TGTGCCAGCAGCCGACAGTTGCCCTCACCCCTCCACTTT.

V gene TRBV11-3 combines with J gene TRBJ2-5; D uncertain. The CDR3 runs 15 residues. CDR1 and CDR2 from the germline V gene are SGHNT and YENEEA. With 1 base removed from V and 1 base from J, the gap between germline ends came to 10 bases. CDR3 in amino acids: CASSLVGTTQETQYF. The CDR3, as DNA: TGTGCCAGCAGCTTAGTAGGTACAACCCAAGAGACCCAGTACTTC.